This TCR beta chain is drawn from a study of T cells after yellow fever vaccination. Each CDR3 protein is one row after TCRdb ran MiXCR on the 5' RACE reads. The profile covers roughly 160,000 distinct CDR3 sequences, with 6% to 7.5% appearing a single time and 2.5% taken by the ten largest. The trim removed 9 bases at V and 5 bases at J, leaving 6 bases unmatched. Germline CDR1 reads MNHEY; CDR2 reads SVGEGT. The CDR3 has 12 amino acids. This clonotype was seen repeatedly, ten times or more. The clonotype comes from a man in his late teens or twenties who received the YFV17D yellow fever vaccine. The source was CD4+ T cells sorted from PBMCs, collected 5 to 6 days after the first yellow fever vaccination. The chain uses TRBV6-2 or TRBV6-3 and TRBJ2-5; 7 nucleotides line up with TRBD2. The CDR3 loop is CASGTTGETQYF. The CDR3, as DNA: TGTGCCAGTGGGACTACAGGCGAGACCCAGTACTTC.